This section outlines one T cell receptor beta chain sequence together with its context. This CDR3 has 13 residues. V was clipped by 4 bases and J by 5 bases, with 9 bases between them. Germline CDR1 and CDR2: LNHDA and SQIVND (reference sequence). The data were obtained in a study of blood T cell repertoires in COVID-19. The table came from immunoSEQ multiplex PCR; TCRdb's copy has only in-frame clones and leaves some out. The data hold about 190,000 clones, with nearly 90% observed a single time. This sequence joins TRBV19 and TRBJ2-1; D ambiguous. The sequencing sample was made of peripheral blood. This TCR came from a woman aged 40 to 50 who had recovered from COVID-19. The CDR3 reads CASSSLSNNEQFF. The CDR3 bases are TGTGCCAGTAGTAGCCTATCCAACAATGAGCAGTTCTTC.